The next 6 T cell receptor beta chains were all read from a single sample in a study of technical replicates of blood from a handful of donors. Repertoires were generated with immunoSEQ multiplex PCR, while TCRdb's copy carries only in-frame clones and drops some. The repertoire holds tens of thousands of clones, with approximately 95% as singletons. Sequencing input: T cells isolated from PBMCs. These receptor sequences come from a human donor in good health.

The chain has TRBV5-1 and TRBJ1-5; 12 bases fit TRBD1. The V segment lost 6 bases and the J segment 0 bases; nucleotides outside the gene matches: 13. The CDR3 contains 19 residues. In germline, CDR1 is SGHRS, CDR2 YFSETQ. CDR3 region: CASMSGQGAVFYSNQPQHF. CDR3 bases: TGCGCCAGCATGTCGGGACAGGGGGCCGTCTTTTATAGCAATCAGCCCCAGCATTTT.

There are a few counts of this clone. The CDR3 sequence: CASSQAGDQPQHF. For the CDR3, the DNA is TGTGCCAGCAGTCAGGCAGGGGATCAGCCCCAGCATTTT. V is TRBV2 and J is TRBJ1-5, with D possibly TRBD1 on 6 matching bases. The germline V and J ends were trimmed by 5 bases and 5 bases, with 10 bases remaining between them. The CDR3 is made up of 13 amino acids. Germline V CDR1 and CDR2: SNHLY, FYNNEI.

This clone is a singleton in its sample. This sequence joins TRBV9 and TRBJ2-2; perhaps TRBD2 as D (5 bases). The CDR3 has 15 residues. The V end lost 0 bases, the J end lost 5 bases, and 11 bases lay between the germline ends. Germline V gene lookup returns CDR1 SGDLS and CDR2 YYNGEE. Here the CDR3 reads CASSVGGFGTGELFF. The CDR3 DNA reads TGTGCCAGCAGCGTAGGAGGGTTTGGAACCGGGGAGCTGTTTTTT.

This chain connects TRBV18 to TRBJ2-7; perhaps TRBD2 as D (6 bases). The CDR3 has 14 amino acids. CDR1 and CDR2 from the germline V gene are KGHSH and LQKENI. Trimming removed 0 bases at V and 2 bases at J, with 8 bases between. CDR3 sequence reads: CASSPPRGTYEQYF. CDR3 nucleotide sequence: TGTGCCAGCTCACCACCGCGCGGGACCTACGAGCAGTACTTC.

This chain links TRBV27 with TRBJ2-7; 8 bases line up with TRBD2. The CDR3 runs 14 residues. The germline gives CDR1 MNHEY, CDR2 SMNVEV (reference sequence). V dropped 6 bases and J dropped 3; count of bases not matched to a gene: 7. CDR3 region: CASRGGGPLYEQYF. CDR3 bases: TGTGCCAGCAGAGGCGGGGGGCCTCTCTACGAGCAGTACTTC.

The chain couples TRBV25-1 to TRBJ2-7; D is uncertain. Trimming removed 7 bases from V and 2 bases from J, with 6 bases in between. The germline V gene has CDR1 MGHDK and CDR2 SYGVNS. The CDR3 extends over 11 amino acids. This chain's CDR3 is CASTGTYEQYF. As DNA, the CDR3 is TGTGCCAGCACCGGTACCTACGAGCAGTACTTC.